This T cell receptor (beta chain) was captured by sequencing in a study of cytomegalovirus exposure and HLA in healthy donors. Notes on this clone: No antigen is known for it.

Findings of the study overall: In a later analysis, at a false discovery rate of 0.05, about 17,000 TCR beta sequences matched HLA alleles.

PCR was performed using 60 Vbeta and 13 Jbeta primers. The assay was immunoSEQ multiplex PCR, and TCRdb's table has in-frame clones only and misses some. The sample records approximately 100,000 clones, around 74% being singletons. The CDR3 is made up of 14 amino acids. V shed 3 bases, J shed 4 bases, and the junction held 2 bases outside the gene matches. Germline V gene sequence: CDR1 SGHDT, CDR2 YYEEEE. This sequence originates from a woman aged 40 to 50 in good health and CMV-seronegative. The chain combines TRBV5-6 with TRBJ2-2; the match to TRBD1 covers 8 bases. Sequencing was carried out using PBMCs. CDR3 nucleotide sequence: TGTGCCAGCAGCTCAGGGGGCGGCACCGGGGAGCTGTTTTTT. Its protein is CASSSGGGTGELFF.